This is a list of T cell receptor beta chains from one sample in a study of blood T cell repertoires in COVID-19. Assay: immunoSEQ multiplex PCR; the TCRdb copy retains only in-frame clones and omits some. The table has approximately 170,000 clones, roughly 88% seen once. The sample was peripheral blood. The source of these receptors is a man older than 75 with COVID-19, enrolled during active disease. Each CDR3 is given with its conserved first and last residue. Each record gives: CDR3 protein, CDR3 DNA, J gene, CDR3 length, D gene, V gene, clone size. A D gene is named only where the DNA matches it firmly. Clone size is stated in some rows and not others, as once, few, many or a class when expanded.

cdr3_aa: CASRGQGLYTIYF; cdr3_nt: TGTGCCAGCAGAGGACAGGGATTATACACCATATATTTT; j_call: TRBJ1-3; cdr3_length: 13; d_call: TRBD1; v_call: TRBV6-6; clone_size: .
cdr3_aa: CASSLHRGARETQYF; cdr3_nt: TGCGCCAGCAGCCTCCACCGGGGGGCTCGGGAGACCCAGTACTTC; j_call: TRBJ2-5; cdr3_length: 15; d_call: .; v_call: TRBV5-1; clone_size: few
cdr3_aa: CATSSPLPVRSIEQFF; cdr3_nt: TGTGCCACCAGCTCTCCCCTCCCGGTGAGGTCAATTGAGCAGTTCTTC; j_call: TRBJ2-1; cdr3_length: 16; d_call: .; v_call: TRBV15; clone_size: .
cdr3_aa: CATSRGPWSNQPQHF; cdr3_nt: TGTGCCACCAGCAGAGGGCCTTGGAGCAATCAGCCCCAGCATTTT; j_call: TRBJ1-5; cdr3_length: 15; d_call: .; v_call: TRBV15; clone_size: .
cdr3_aa: CASRASGGYTF; cdr3_nt: TGTGCCAGCAGGGCCAGCGGTGGCTACACCTTC; j_call: TRBJ1-2; cdr3_length: 11; d_call: .; v_call: TRBV6-5; clone_size: .
cdr3_aa: CASSPPTGLSSGNTIYF; cdr3_nt: TGTGCCAGCAGCCCTCCGACGGGACTGAGCTCTGGAAACACCATATATTTT; j_call: TRBJ1-3; cdr3_length: 17; d_call: .; v_call: TRBV7-8; clone_size: .
cdr3_aa: CASTISGVAGDTGELFF; cdr3_nt: TGTGCCAGCACTATCTCAGGCGTAGCGGGGGATACCGGGGAGCTGTTTTTT; j_call: TRBJ2-2; cdr3_length: 17; d_call: TRBD2; v_call: TRBV3-1/TRBV3-2; clone_size: .
cdr3_aa: CASSLGTGVSGNTIYF; cdr3_nt: TGTGCCAGCAGCTTAGGTACAGGCGTATCTGGAAACACCATATATTTT; j_call: TRBJ1-3; cdr3_length: 16; d_call: .; v_call: TRBV7-9; clone_size: .
cdr3_aa: CASSPERANYGYTF; cdr3_nt: TGTGCCAGTAGTCCCGAGAGAGCTAACTATGGCTACACCTTC; j_call: TRBJ1-2; cdr3_length: 14; d_call: .; v_call: TRBV19; clone_size: .
cdr3_aa: CASSHFTDTQYF; cdr3_nt: TGCGCCAGCAGCCACTTCACAGATACGCAGTATTTT; j_call: TRBJ2-3; cdr3_length: 12; d_call: .; v_call: TRBV4-1; clone_size: .
cdr3_aa: CATSGPGQVNSPLHF; cdr3_nt: TGTGCCACCTCAGGGCCGGGACAGGTGAATTCACCCCTCCACTTT; j_call: TRBJ1-6; cdr3_length: 15; d_call: .; v_call: TRBV21-1; clone_size: .
cdr3_aa: CASSVQGTDTQYF; cdr3_nt: TGTGCCAGCAGTGTTCAGGGGACAGATACGCAGTATTTT; j_call: TRBJ2-3; cdr3_length: 13; d_call: .; v_call: TRBV2; clone_size: .
cdr3_aa: CASSVLVWAGGDIRADIQYF; cdr3_nt: TGTGCCAGCAGCGTATTAGTCTGGGCAGGGGGCGACATCCGGGCGGACATTCAGTACTTC; j_call: TRBJ2-4; cdr3_length: 20; d_call: TRBD1; v_call: TRBV9; clone_size: .
cdr3_aa: CASSFSQGISPLHF; cdr3_nt: TGTGCCAGCAGCTTCTCCCAGGGAATTTCACCCCTCCACTTT; j_call: TRBJ1-6; cdr3_length: 14; d_call: .; v_call: TRBV11-1; clone_size: .
cdr3_aa: CASRVLDRRIHSYEQYF; cdr3_nt: TGTGCCAGCAGAGTCCTGGACAGGCGAATACACTCCTACGAGCAGTACTTC; j_call: TRBJ2-7; cdr3_length: 17; d_call: TRBD1; v_call: TRBV27; clone_size: .
cdr3_aa: CASSHGTGGETEAFF; cdr3_nt: TGTGCCAGCAGTCATGGGACAGGGGGCGAAACTGAAGCTTTCTTT; j_call: TRBJ1-1; cdr3_length: 15; d_call: TRBD1; v_call: TRBV25-1; clone_size: .
cdr3_aa: CASSWAPRRQETQYF; cdr3_nt: TGCGCCAGCAGCTGGGCACCGCGTCGTCAAGAGACCCAGTACTTC; j_call: TRBJ2-5; cdr3_length: 15; d_call: .; v_call: TRBV5-1; clone_size: .
cdr3_aa: CASSPGALSTDTQYF; cdr3_nt: TGTGCCAGCTCACCGGGGGCTCTGAGCACAGATACGCAGTATTTT; j_call: TRBJ2-3; cdr3_length: 15; d_call: .; v_call: TRBV18; clone_size: .
cdr3_aa: CAIRGGYYGYTF; cdr3_nt: TGTGCTATACGCGGGGGGTACTATGGCTACACCTTC; j_call: TRBJ1-2; cdr3_length: 12; d_call: .; v_call: TRBV12-3/TRBV12-4; clone_size: .
cdr3_aa: CASSFWGQGQPQHF; cdr3_nt: TGTGCCAGCAGTTTTTGGGGGCAAGGGCAGCCCCAGCATTTT; j_call: TRBJ1-5; cdr3_length: 14; d_call: .; v_call: TRBV27; clone_size: once
cdr3_aa: CASSSTVAGAGTQYF; cdr3_nt: TGTGCCAGCAGCTCCACCGTGGCGGGGGCTGGTACGCAGTATTTT; j_call: TRBJ2-3; cdr3_length: 15; d_call: .; v_call: TRBV7-2; clone_size: .
cdr3_aa: CASIYGVHNEQFF; cdr3_nt: TGTGCCAGCATCTACGGGGTTCACAATGAGCAGTTCTTC; j_call: TRBJ2-1; cdr3_length: 13; d_call: .; v_call: TRBV2; clone_size: .
cdr3_aa: CASSLEPGAGF; cdr3_nt: TGTGCCAGCAGTTTAGAACCAGGGGCGGGCTTT; j_call: TRBJ1-1; cdr3_length: 11; d_call: .; v_call: TRBV12-3/TRBV12-4; clone_size: .
cdr3_aa: CASRTGGNEKLFF; cdr3_nt: TGTGCCAGTAGAACAGGGGGTAATGAAAAACTGTTTTTT; j_call: TRBJ1-4; cdr3_length: 13; d_call: TRBD1; v_call: TRBV19; clone_size: .
cdr3_aa: CASSLYSTYGYTF; cdr3_nt: TGTGCCAGCAGCTTGTACAGCACCTATGGCTACACCTTC; j_call: TRBJ1-2; cdr3_length: 13; d_call: .; v_call: TRBV5-5; clone_size: once
cdr3_aa: CASSSVQENTEAFF; cdr3_nt: TGTGCCAGCAGTTCTGTCCAGGAGAACACTGAAGCTTTCTTT; j_call: TRBJ1-1; cdr3_length: 14; d_call: .; v_call: TRBV6-6; clone_size: once
cdr3_aa: CASSLGQGPHNEQFF; cdr3_nt: TGCGCCAGCAGCTTGGGGCAGGGGCCTCACAATGAGCAGTTCTTC; j_call: TRBJ2-1; cdr3_length: 15; d_call: .; v_call: TRBV5-1; clone_size: .
cdr3_aa: CASSRQGVGYTF; cdr3_nt: TGTGCCAGCAGCCGACAGGGTGTCGGCTACACCTTC; j_call: TRBJ1-2; cdr3_length: 12; d_call: TRBD1; v_call: TRBV28; clone_size: .
cdr3_aa: CASSAGQGTYEQYF; cdr3_nt: TGTGCCAGCAGCGCGGGACAGGGAACCTACGAGCAGTACTTC; j_call: TRBJ2-7; cdr3_length: 14; d_call: TRBD1; v_call: TRBV6-5; clone_size: .
cdr3_aa: CASSQEYAVIASNEKLFF; cdr3_nt: TGTGCCAGCAGCCAAGAATATGCGGTTATCGCCTCAAATGAAAAACTGTTTTTT; j_call: TRBJ1-4; cdr3_length: 18; d_call: .; v_call: TRBV3-1/TRBV3-2; clone_size: .
cdr3_aa: CASSSSGGKFHEQYF; cdr3_nt: TGTGCCAGCAGCTCCAGCGGGGGCAAGTTCCACGAGCAGTACTTC; j_call: TRBJ2-7; cdr3_length: 15; d_call: TRBD2; v_call: TRBV9; clone_size: .
cdr3_aa: CASSSQGGNSPLHF; cdr3_nt: TGCGCCAGCAGCTCACAGGGGGGCAATTCACCCCTCCACTTT; j_call: TRBJ1-6; cdr3_length: 14; d_call: TRBD1; v_call: TRBV5-1; clone_size: .